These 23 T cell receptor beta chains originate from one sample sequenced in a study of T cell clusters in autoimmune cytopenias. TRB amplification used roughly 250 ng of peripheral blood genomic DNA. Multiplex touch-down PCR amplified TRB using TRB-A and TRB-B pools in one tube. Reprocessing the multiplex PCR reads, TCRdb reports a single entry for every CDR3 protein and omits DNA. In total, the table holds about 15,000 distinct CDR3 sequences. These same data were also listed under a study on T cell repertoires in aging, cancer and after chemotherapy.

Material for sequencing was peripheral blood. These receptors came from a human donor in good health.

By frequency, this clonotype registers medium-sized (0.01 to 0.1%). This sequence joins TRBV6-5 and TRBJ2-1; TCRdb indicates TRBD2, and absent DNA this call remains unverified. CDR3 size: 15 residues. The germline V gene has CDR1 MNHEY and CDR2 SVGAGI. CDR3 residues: CATEGLAGGENEQFF.

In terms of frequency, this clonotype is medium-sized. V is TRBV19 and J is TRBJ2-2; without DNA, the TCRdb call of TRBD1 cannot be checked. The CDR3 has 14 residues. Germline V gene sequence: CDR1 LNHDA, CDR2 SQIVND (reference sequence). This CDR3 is CASRRTGGAWELFF.

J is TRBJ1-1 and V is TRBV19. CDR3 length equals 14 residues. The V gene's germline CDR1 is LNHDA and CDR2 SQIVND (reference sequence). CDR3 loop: CASSILAKGTEAFF.

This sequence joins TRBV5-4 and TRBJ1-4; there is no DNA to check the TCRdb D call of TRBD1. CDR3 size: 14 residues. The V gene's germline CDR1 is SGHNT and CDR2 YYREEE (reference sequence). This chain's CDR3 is CASSLGQGPEKLFF.

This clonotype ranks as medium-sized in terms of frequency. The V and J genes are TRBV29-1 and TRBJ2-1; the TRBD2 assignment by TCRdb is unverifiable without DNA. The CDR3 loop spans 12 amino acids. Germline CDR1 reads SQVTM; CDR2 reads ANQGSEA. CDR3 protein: CSVSDSGDEQFF.

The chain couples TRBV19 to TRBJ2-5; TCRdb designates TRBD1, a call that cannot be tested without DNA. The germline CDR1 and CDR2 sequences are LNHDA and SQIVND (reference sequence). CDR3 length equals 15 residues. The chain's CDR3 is CASSGDRGPQETQYF. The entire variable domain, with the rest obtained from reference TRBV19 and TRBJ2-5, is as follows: DGGITQSPKYLFRKEGQNVTLSCEQNLNHDAMYWYRQDPGQGLRLIYYSQIVNDFQKGDIAEGYSVSREKKESFPLTVTSAQKNPTAFYLCASSGDRGPQETQYFGPGTRLLVL.

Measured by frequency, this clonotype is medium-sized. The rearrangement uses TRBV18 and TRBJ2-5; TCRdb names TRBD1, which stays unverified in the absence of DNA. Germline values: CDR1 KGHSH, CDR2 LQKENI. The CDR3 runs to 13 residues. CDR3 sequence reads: CASSPRGQETQYF.

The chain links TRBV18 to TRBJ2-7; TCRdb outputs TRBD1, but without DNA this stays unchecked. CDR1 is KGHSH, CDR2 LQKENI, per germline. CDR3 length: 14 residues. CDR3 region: CASSPPPGPREQYF. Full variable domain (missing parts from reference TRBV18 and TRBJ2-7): NAGVMQNPRHLVRRRGQEARLRCSPMKGHSHVYWYRQLPEEGLKFMVYLQKENIIDESGMPKERFSAEFPKEGPSILRIQQVVRGDSAAYFCASSPPPGPREQYFGPGTRLTVT.

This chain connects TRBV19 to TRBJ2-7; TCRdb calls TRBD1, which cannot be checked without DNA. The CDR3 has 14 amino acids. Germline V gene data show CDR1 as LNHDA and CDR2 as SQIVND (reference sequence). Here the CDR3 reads CASSIGQGAFEQYF.

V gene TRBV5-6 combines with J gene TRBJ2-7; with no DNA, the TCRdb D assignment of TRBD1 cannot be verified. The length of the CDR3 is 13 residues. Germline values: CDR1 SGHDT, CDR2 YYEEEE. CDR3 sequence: CASSLAGRGEQYF.

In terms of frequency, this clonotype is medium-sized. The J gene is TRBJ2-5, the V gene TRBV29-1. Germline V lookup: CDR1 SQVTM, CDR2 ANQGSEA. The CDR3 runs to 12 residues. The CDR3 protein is CSVDRSQETQYF.

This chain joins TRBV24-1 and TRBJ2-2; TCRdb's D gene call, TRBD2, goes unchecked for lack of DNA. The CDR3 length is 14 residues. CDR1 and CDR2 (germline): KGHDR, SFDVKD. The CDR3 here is CATSASGSGGELFF.

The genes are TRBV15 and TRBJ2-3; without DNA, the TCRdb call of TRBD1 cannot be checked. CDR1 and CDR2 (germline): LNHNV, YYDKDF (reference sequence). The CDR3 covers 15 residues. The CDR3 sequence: CATSRDRGGTDTQYF.

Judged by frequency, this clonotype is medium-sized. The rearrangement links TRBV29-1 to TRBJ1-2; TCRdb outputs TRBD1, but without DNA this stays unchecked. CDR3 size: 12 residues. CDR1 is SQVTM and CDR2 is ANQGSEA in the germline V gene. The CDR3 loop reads CSVARGRGGYTF.

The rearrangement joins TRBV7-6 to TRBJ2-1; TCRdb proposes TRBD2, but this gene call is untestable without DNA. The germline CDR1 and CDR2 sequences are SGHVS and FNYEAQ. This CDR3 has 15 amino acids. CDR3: CASSLTSGRGDEQFF.

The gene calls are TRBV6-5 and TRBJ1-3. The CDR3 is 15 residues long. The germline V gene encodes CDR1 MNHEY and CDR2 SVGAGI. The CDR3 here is CASSYDWGTGNTIYF.

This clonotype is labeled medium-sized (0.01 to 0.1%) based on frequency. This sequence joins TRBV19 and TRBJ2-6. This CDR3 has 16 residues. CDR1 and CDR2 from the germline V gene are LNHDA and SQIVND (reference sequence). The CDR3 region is CASRRFPQTGANVLTF. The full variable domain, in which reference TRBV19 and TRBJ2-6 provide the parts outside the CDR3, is DGGITQSPKYLFRKEGQNVTLSCEQNLNHDAMYWYRQDPGQGLRLIYYSQIVNDFQKGDIAEGYSVSREKKESFPLTVTSAQKNPTAFYLCASRRFPQTGANVLTFGAGSRLTVL.

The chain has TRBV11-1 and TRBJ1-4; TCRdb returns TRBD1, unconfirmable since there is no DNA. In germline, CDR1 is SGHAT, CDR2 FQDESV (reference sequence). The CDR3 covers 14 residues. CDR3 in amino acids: CASSLGGGHEKLFF. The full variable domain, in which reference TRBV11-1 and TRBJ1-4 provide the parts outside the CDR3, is EAEVAQSPRYKITEKSQAVAFWCDPISGHATLYWYRQILGQGPELLVQFQDESVVDDSQLPKDRFSAERLKGVDSTLKIQPAELGDSAMYLCASSLGGGHEKLFFGSGTQLSVL.

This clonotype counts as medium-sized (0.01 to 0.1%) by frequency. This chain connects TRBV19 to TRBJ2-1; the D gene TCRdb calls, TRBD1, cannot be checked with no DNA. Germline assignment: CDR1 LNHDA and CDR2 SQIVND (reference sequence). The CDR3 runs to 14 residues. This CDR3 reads CASSIVWAGGEQFF. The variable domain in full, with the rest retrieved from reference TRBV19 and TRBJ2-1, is DGGITQSPKYLFRKEGQNVTLSCEQNLNHDAMYWYRQDPGQGLRLIYYSQIVNDFQKGDIAEGYSVSREKKESFPLTVTSAQKNPTAFYLCASSIVWAGGEQFFGPGTRLTVL.

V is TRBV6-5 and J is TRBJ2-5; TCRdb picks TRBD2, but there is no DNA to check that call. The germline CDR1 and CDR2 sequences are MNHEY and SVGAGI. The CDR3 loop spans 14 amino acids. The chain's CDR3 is CASISGRDGETQYF.

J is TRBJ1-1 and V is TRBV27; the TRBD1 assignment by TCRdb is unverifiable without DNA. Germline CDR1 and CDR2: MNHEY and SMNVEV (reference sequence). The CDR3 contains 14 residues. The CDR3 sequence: CASSPDREGRGAFF.

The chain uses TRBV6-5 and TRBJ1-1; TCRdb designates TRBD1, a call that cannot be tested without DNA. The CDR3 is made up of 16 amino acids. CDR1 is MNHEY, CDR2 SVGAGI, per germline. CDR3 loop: CASTDPRTGTNTEAFF.

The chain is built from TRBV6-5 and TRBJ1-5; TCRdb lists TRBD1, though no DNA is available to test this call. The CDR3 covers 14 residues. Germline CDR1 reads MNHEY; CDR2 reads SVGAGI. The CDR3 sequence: CASSLGAGTQPQHF.